A selection of T cell receptor beta chains follows, all from one sample in a study of blood T cell repertoires in COVID-19. TCRdb keeps only in-frame clones here, not all; method: immunoSEQ multiplex PCR. Of approximately 110,000 clones in the sample, around 70% were seen once. Sequenced input: peripheral blood. The receptors here all came from a man older than 75 with COVID-19, enrolled during active disease. Each CDR3 is given with its conserved first and last residue. Fields, in order: J gene, V gene, CDR3 protein.

J: TRBJ2-2; V: TRBV5-1; CDR3: CASSLGWTATGELFF
J: TRBJ1-1; V: TRBV5-1; CDR3: CASSPFGGNTEAFF
J: TRBJ2-3; V: TRBV5-1; CDR3: CASSWGTGATDTQYF
J: TRBJ1-2; V: TRBV10-2; CDR3: CASSESAGGGYTF
J: TRBJ2-3; V: TRBV28; CDR3: CASNLSGNPTDTQYF
J: TRBJ1-2; V: TRBV6-5; CDR3: CASSYSASGSHYGYTF
J: TRBJ2-7; V: TRBV5-4; CDR3: CASTPQGGSYEQYF
J: TRBJ1-4; V: TRBV5-4; CDR3: CASSLDDIAGDEKLFF
J: TRBJ2-3; V: TRBV9; CDR3: CASSVEEGRDSTTDTQYF
J: TRBJ2-2; V: TRBV4-3; CDR3: CASSVSAGTYTGELFF
J: TRBJ2-7; V: TRBV7-9; CDR3: CASSGQGKYEQYF
J: TRBJ1-4; V: TRBV27; CDR3: CASSLRTGWEKLFF
J: TRBJ2-7; V: TRBV28; CDR3: CASSRVAGGRGEQYF
J: TRBJ1-5; V: TRBV3-1/TRBV3-2; CDR3: CASRAGVGNQPQHF
J: TRBJ2-1; V: TRBV24-1; CDR3: CATSDSNNNEQFF
J: TRBJ2-3; V: TRBV9; CDR3: CASSVGTRLTDTQYF
J: TRBJ2-1; V: TRBV11-2; CDR3: CASSPGTSGSLYNEQFF
J: TRBJ2-1; V: TRBV28; CDR3: CASSERAFSYNEQFF
J: TRBJ2-7; V: TRBV19; CDR3: CASGQRSYEQYF
J: TRBJ2-7; V: TRBV5-4; CDR3: CASSHGRDSYEQYF
J: TRBJ2-4; V: TRBV28; CDR3: CASSLVAGSIQYF
J: TRBJ2-7; V: TRBV4-2; CDR3: CASSQGPEPSYEQYF
J: TRBJ2-1; V: TRBV2; CDR3: CASRKVGLASNEQFF
J: TRBJ2-7; V: TRBV19; CDR3: CASSTTSGRLGEEQYF
J: TRBJ1-1; V: TRBV6-6; CDR3: CASVRVQGSAEAFF
J: TRBJ2-5; V: TRBV30; CDR3: CAWGSAQETQYF
J: TRBJ2-5; V: TRBV19; CDR3: CASSGRGRETQYF
J: TRBJ2-7; V: TRBV28; CDR3: CASSRGTGYEQYF
J: TRBJ1-2; V: TRBV21-1; CDR3: CASSKGGKWRDSRNYGYTF
J: TRBJ1-1; V: TRBV5-1; CDR3: CASSLARVGVNTEAFF
J: TRBJ2-7; V: TRBV27; CDR3: CASNSQDRAKNEQYF
J: TRBJ2-6; V: TRBV28; CDR3: CASSLLRDGANVLTF